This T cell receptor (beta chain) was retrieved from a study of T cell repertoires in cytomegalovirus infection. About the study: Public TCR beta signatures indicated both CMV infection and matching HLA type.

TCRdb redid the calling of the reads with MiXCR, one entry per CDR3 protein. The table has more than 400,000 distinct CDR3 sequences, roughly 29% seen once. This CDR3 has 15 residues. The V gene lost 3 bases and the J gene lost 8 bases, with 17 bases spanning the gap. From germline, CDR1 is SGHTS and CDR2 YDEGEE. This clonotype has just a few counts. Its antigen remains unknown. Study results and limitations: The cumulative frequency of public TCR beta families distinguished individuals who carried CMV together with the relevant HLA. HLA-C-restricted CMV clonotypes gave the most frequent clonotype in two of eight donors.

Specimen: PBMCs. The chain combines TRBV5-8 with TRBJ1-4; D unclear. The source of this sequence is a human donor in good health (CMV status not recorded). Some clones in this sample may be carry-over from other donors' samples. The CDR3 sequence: CASSWALAVEEKLFF. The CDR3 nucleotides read TGTGCCAGCAGCTGGGCCCTCGCGGTAGAAGAAAAACTGTTTTTT.